The sequence of this TCR beta chain was determined in a study of T-cell memory formation after mild COVID-19. Overall study: TCR clusters were mostly confined to one donor each. Whole-study results and caveats: Pre-infection memory held some responding clones, suggesting pre-existing cross-reactive T cells responded.

TCRdb independently ran MiXCR on the 5' RACE reads; one entry per CDR3 protein. This repertoire shows a few hundred thousand distinct CDR3 sequences, about 16% found once; its top ten account for 22%. Germline-derived CDR1 and CDR2 are MGHDK and SYGVNS. The CDR3 totals 13 residues. Trimming shortened V by 7 bases and J by 4 bases, and 13 bases separated the two germline ends. To note about this clonotype: Its antigen is as yet unknown.

Sequenced sample: PBMCs or a T cell subset sorted from them (not recorded which). The clonotype was recovered from a man between 18 and 35 years old who had mild COVID-19 (a few samples of this study predate the infection). Cell type and time point are not known. The chain combines TRBV25-1 with TRBJ1-2; D is possibly TRBD1 (6 bases). The CDR3 nucleotides are TGTGCCAGCATGGGGGCCGGGAGCTATGGCTACACCTTC. This sequence encodes CASMGAGSYGYTF.